These 5 T cell receptor beta chains came from one sample sequenced in a study of beta chain features in type 1 diabetes. As every portion of the isolated RNA was reverse transcribed, the sequencing read expressed TCRB transcripts. Here immunoSEQ multiplex PCR was the method, and the copy in TCRdb shows in-frame clones only, minus some. The table shows around 340,000 clones, with roughly a fifth occurring only once. The sequenced sample consisted of naive CD4+ T cells from blood. Source of these receptors: a young woman in good health.

This chain connects TRBV5-6 to TRBJ1-5; D is unclear. Trimming removed 1 base from V and 4 bases from J, with 12 bases in between. CDR1 SGHDT and CDR2 YYEEEE come from the germline V gene. The CDR3 covers 15 residues. CDR3 loop: CASSLYGLPNQPQHF. Here the CDR3 DNA reads TGTGCCAGCAGCTTGTATGGACTACCGAATCAGCCCCAGCATTTT. Full variable domain (outside the CDR3, taken from reference TRBV5-6 and TRBJ1-5): DAGVTQSPTHLIKTRGQQVTLRCSPKSGHDTVSWYQQALGQGPQFIFQYYEEEERQRGNFPDRFSGHQFPNYSSELNVNALLLGDSALYLCASSLYGLPNQPQHFGDGTRLSIL.

The chain joins TRBV30 to TRBJ1-1; 7 bases map to TRBD1. The CDR3 has 12 amino acids. With V trimmed by 4 bases and J by 8 bases, 7 bases remained unmatched. The germline V gene encodes CDR1 GTSNPN and CDR2 SVGIG (reference sequence). The CDR3 sequence is CAWKQGVKEAFF. Here the CDR3 DNA reads TGTGCCTGGAAGCAGGGGGTAAAGGAAGCTTTCTTT.

The count of this clone is one. The V gene is TRBV11-1, the J gene TRBJ2-3; maybe TRBD2 (5 bases). This CDR3 is 14 amino acids long. Germline-derived CDR1 and CDR2 are SGHAT and FQDESV (reference sequence). Trimming pared 6 bases from V and 4 bases from J, leaving 14 bases between. The CDR3, as DNA: TGTGCCAGCAGGACGGGAATCCGGGCAGATACGCAGTATTTT. This encodes CASRTGIRADTQYF.

This sequence joins TRBV7-2 and TRBJ2-3; 11 nucleotides line up with TRBD2. CDR3 length: 14 amino acids. The germline gives CDR1 SGHTA, CDR2 FQGNSA. V dropped 5 bases and J dropped 11; count of bases not matched to a gene: 9. CDR3 protein: CASSLHLAGGLQYF. CDR3 sequence (DNA): TGTGCCAGCAGCCTTCACCTAGCGGGGGGCCTGCAGTATTTT.

The chain uses TRBV30 and TRBJ1-5; no clear D. Germline V gene lookup returns CDR1 GTSNPN and CDR2 SVGIG (reference sequence). The CDR3 is 17 amino acids. The V gene lost 0 bases and the J gene lost 7 bases, with 22 bases spanning the gap. The DNA of the CDR3 is TGTGCCTGGAGTGTAACTGGAACGGGTCTCGGCGGGCAGCCCCAGCATTTT. Its protein product is CAWSVTGTGLGGQPQHF.